Sequencing of this TCR beta chain was carried out in a study of T cell responses to AZD1222 COVID-19 vaccine. This table comes from immunoSEQ multiplex PCR, and its TCRdb copy is limited to in-frame clones, with some not included. The sample lists about 120,000 clones, roughly nine tenths seen once, with 2% to 2.5% in the top ten. This receptor was obtained from an adult in good health. Here the sequenced sample was peripheral blood, taken on day 0 of AZD1222 vaccination.

This chain's CDR3 is CASCEGGTVLTEAFF. CDR3 coding DNA: TGTGCTAGTTGTGAAGGGGGTACCGTACTCACTGAAGCTTTCTTT. The V gene is TRBV12-5, the J gene TRBJ1-1; a weak D match, TRBD1 (6 bases). Trimming removed 8 bases at V and 4 bases at J, with 20 bases between. Germline assignment: CDR1 LGHNT and CDR2 FRNRAP. CDR3 length: 15 amino acids.